The present entry profiles one T cell receptor beta chain with its context. A read error may explain this, as a much larger clone is one base away. The data originate from a study of blood T cells in healthy people across ages. Germline lookup yields CDR1 MNHEY and CDR2 SVGAGI. V dropped 0 bases and J dropped 6 bases, with 2 bases sitting between them. The CDR3 consists of 11 residues. It was with a sample-barcoded 5' primer and a J-beta primer mix that a second PCR of about 6 to 12 cycles was run. Each cDNA molecule was tagged by a template-switch adaptor with 12 random nucleotides. Each CDR3 protein is one row after TCRdb ran MiXCR on the 5' RACE reads. The sample holds approximately 760,000 distinct CDR3 sequences, 25% seen once. The data were also submitted as part of a second study, on T cells of mothers and their children. This second report adds: When the second PCR was run, its M1S primer added sample barcodes and 2-4 random nucleotides.

This receptor was obtained from a boy younger than 18 in good health. What was sequenced was blood. The genes are TRBV6-5 and TRBJ2-5; D is undetermined. As DNA, the CDR3 is TGTGCCAGCAGTTACTCGCAGACCCAGTACTTC. Protein: CASSYSQTQYF.